These 30 T cell receptor beta chains originate from one sample sequenced in a study of blood T cell repertoires in COVID-19. Generated by immunoSEQ multiplex PCR, the TCRdb table keeps only in-frame clones and is missing some. The sample yields approximately 160,000 clones, 80% seen once. The sample comprised PBMCs or T cells enriched from blood (not recorded which). These receptors were taken from a middle-aged man who had recovered from COVID-19.

The table lists this clone with a few counts. The chain joins TRBV6-1 to TRBJ2-2; 9 bases line up with TRBD2. CDR1 and CDR2 (germline): MNHNS, SASEGT. This CDR3 has 16 amino acids. J was trimmed by 5 bases and V by 4 bases; bases with no gene match: 8. The CDR3 nucleotides are TGTGCCAGCAGTGGGGTAGCGGGGGACTCAACCGGGGAGCTGTTTTTT. The encoded protein is CASSGVAGDSTGELFF.

This chain uses TRBV7-3 with TRBJ1-2, with TRBD1 identical over 8 bases. V was pared by 1 base and J by 8 bases, with 15 bases of the junction left unmatched. Germline assignment: CDR1 SGHTA and CDR2 FQGTGA. The CDR3 length is 17 residues. The CDR3 sequence is CASSLKGTGQGACGYTF. The CDR3 DNA sequence: TGTGCCAGCAGCTTAAAGGGGACGGGGCAGGGGGCATGCGGCTACACCTTC.

The V call is TRBV4-2, the J call TRBJ1-1; the match to TRBD1 covers 7 bases. This CDR3 has 13 residues. The germline CDR1 and CDR2 sequences are LGHNA and YNFKEQ. Unmatched junction bases numbered 6, after V lost 4 bases and J lost 7 bases. The CDR3 region is CASSPGTAFEAFF. CDR3 in DNA: TGTGCCAGCAGCCCCGGGACAGCTTTTGAAGCTTTCTTT.

The chain is built from TRBV5-1 and TRBJ2-3; maybe TRBD2 (5 bases). The germline V gene encodes CDR1 SGHRS and CDR2 YFSETQ. This CDR3 is built from 15 residues. Trimming removed 0 bases from V and 6 bases from J, with 14 bases in between. CDR3 residues: CASSLAVGVGDTQYF. CDR3 coding DNA: TGCGCCAGCAGCTTGGCGGTCGGGGTCGGTGATACGCAGTATTTT.

The chain links TRBV10-3 to TRBJ2-2; possibly TRBD1 for D (5 bases). V was clipped by 6 bases and J by 10 bases, with 12 bases between them. Germline CDR1 ENHRY, CDR2 SYGVKD. The CDR3 extends over 12 amino acids. The CDR3, as DNA: TGTGCCATCAGGAAGACAGAATTGGAGCTGTTTTTT. Residues: CAIRKTELELFF.

This chain links TRBV5-4 with TRBJ2-1; D gene ambiguous. This CDR3 spans 13 amino acids. Germline assignment: CDR1 SGHNT and CDR2 YYREEE (reference sequence). V lost 0 bases and J 6 bases, leaving 7 bases between the germline ends. DNA for the CDR3: TGTGCCAGCAGCTTGGCCGTGAGCAATGAGCAGTTCTTC. Its translation: CASSLAVSNEQFF.

V is TRBV27 and J is TRBJ1-2; the match to TRBD1 covers 8 bases. The CDR3 is 16 residues long. J lost 8 bases, V lost 3 bases, and 14 bases had no gene match. Germline assignment: CDR1 MNHEY and CDR2 SMNVEV (reference sequence). Here the CDR3 reads CASSLEGTGTGDGYTF. The DNA for the CDR3 is TGTGCCAGCAGTTTGGAAGGGACCGGGACAGGAGACGGCTACACCTTC.

J is TRBJ2-1 and V is TRBV6-4, with 13 nucleotides matching TRBD2. The germline V gene encodes CDR1 MRHNA and CDR2 SNTAGT. This CDR3 has 15 amino acids. With 3 bases clipped from V and 7 bases from J, the junction kept 3 bases outside the gene matches. The CDR3 protein is CASSEGTSGVNEQFF. The CDR3 DNA reads as TGTGCCAGCAGTGAAGGGACTAGCGGGGTTAATGAGCAGTTCTTC.

J is TRBJ2-1 and V is TRBV19, with 11 positions matching TRBD2. Germline V gene data show CDR1 as LNHDA and CDR2 as SQIVND (reference sequence). Trimming cost V 5 bases and J 8 bases; bases outside gene matches: 5. The length of the CDR3 is 14 residues. The CDR3 sequence is CASSYGTSGHEQFF. CDR3 coding DNA: TGTGCCAGTAGTTATGGGACTAGCGGCCATGAGCAGTTCTTC.

CDR3 sequence reads: CASSQAFGTTNTEAFF. DNA of the CDR3: TGCGCCAGCAGCCAAGCCTTCGGGACAACGAACACTGAAGCTTTCTTT. The chain recombines TRBV4-1 with TRBJ1-1; D might be TRBD1 (6 bases). Deletions cut 1 base from V and 1 base from J, with 13 bases between. CDR1 and CDR2 from the germline V gene are MGHRA and YSYEKL. The CDR3 runs 16 residues.

This sequence joins TRBV2 and TRBJ1-5; the match to TRBD1 covers 7 bases. Trimming cost V 10 bases and J 6 bases; bases outside gene matches: 12. The CDR3 has 14 residues. Germline V CDR1 and CDR2: SNHLY, FYNNEI. For the CDR3, the DNA is TGTGCCACCCGACAGGGAGGTACGGCTCAGCCCCAGCATTTT. Translated: CATRQGGTAQPQHF.

The chain has TRBV30 and TRBJ2-1, with D perhaps matching TRBD2 (6 bases). The ends were cut back, 4 bases at V and 7 bases at J, with 17 bases in the middle. The CDR3 length is 14 residues. From germline, CDR1 is GTSNPN and CDR2 SVGIG (reference sequence). The CDR3 sequence: CAWTEGGRWNEQFF. DNA for the CDR3: TGTGCCTGGACCGAGGGAGGTCGGTGGAATGAGCAGTTCTTC.

This chain connects TRBV10-3 to TRBJ2-1, with TRBD2 as a possible D gene (5 bases). Trimming shortened V by 3 bases and J by 10 bases, and 16 bases separated the two germline ends. Germline values: CDR1 ENHRY, CDR2 SYGVKD. The CDR3 extends over 14 amino acids. The CDR3 region has the DNA TGTGCCATCAGTGATTCCCGGGGTTTAGGGGAGCAGTTCTTC. It yields the protein CAISDSRGLGEQFF.

In its sample, this clone was seen a few times. It is unclear where the CDR3 begins or ends on the DNA, so no DNA is shown, and the CDR3 is as TCRdb lists it. The CDR3 loop is CASSKVGEGSPYNEQFF. The rearrangement uses TRBV21-1 and TRBJ2-1; the tabulated D call, TRBD2, remains unverified against the DNA. TRBV21-1 is a pseudogene. The CDR3 length is 17 residues, termini included.

The chain joins TRBV5-1 to TRBJ2-7, with a tentative D call TRBD2 (6 bases). The CDR3 has 15 residues. The ends were cut back, 6 bases at V and 1 base at J, with 17 bases in the middle. The germline gives CDR1 SGHRS, CDR2 YFSETQ. The DNA for the CDR3 is TGCGCCAGCATGGAGTCAACGGGGGTTTCCTACGAGCAGTACTTC. It is translated as CASMESTGVSYEQYF.

This clone was seen more than once but under ten times. The rearrangement joins TRBV10-2 to TRBJ1-4; 8 bases are a match to TRBD1. Trimming cost V 3 bases and J 8 bases; bases outside gene matches: 5. Germline values: CDR1 WSHSY, CDR2 SAAADI. The length of the CDR3 is 14 residues. The CDR3, as DNA: TGCGCCAGCAGTGATACAGGGGGAACGGAAAAACTGTTTTTT. Its translation: CASSDTGGTEKLFF.

J is TRBJ2-6 and V is TRBV11-2; the D gene is possibly TRBD2 (5 bases). CDR3 length equals 14 residues. Germline CDR1 is SGHAT and CDR2 is FQNNGV. V lost 3 bases to trimming and J lost 6 bases, with 9 bases between them. The DNA of the CDR3 is TGTGCCAGCAGCTTCGGGGTTGAGGCCAACGTCCTGACTTTC. It translates to CASSFGVEANVLTF.

On this clone itself: The sample has other DNA sequences that encode this CDR3 too. The chain couples TRBV2 to TRBJ2-3; 7 nucleotides align to TRBD1. Trimming removed 4 bases from V and 6 bases from J; junction bases left unmatched: 7. The length of the CDR3 is 14 residues. From germline, CDR1 is SNHLY and CDR2 FYNNEI. In DNA form, the CDR3 reads TGTGCCAGCAGTGGGGACAGAAGATCCGATACGCAGTATTTT. Translating gives CASSGDRRSDTQYF.

The genes are TRBV2 and TRBJ2-5, with TRBD2 identical over 10 bases. The CDR3 is made up of 15 amino acids. Germline-derived CDR1 and CDR2 are SNHLY and FYNNEI. V was pared by 6 bases and J by 5 bases, with 9 bases of the junction left unmatched. The CDR3 nucleotides are TGTGCCAGCAGAGGCTACAGCGGGGGGGTGGAGACCCAGTACTTC. Protein: CASRGYSGGVETQYF.

This clone has ten or more counts. The chain is built from TRBV11-2 and TRBJ2-7, with 7 bases fitting TRBD1. The CDR3 is 16 amino acids. CDR1 SGHAT and CDR2 FQNNGV come from the germline V gene. The J segment lost 4 bases and the V segment lost 3 bases, leaving 12 bases of the junction unmatched. The CDR3 region is CASSFRDSQLRYEQYF. The CDR3 bases are TGTGCCAGCAGCTTCCGGGACAGCCAATTGAGATACGAGCAGTACTTC.

This clone was recorded a few times. The chain joins TRBV4-1 to TRBJ1-5; D is ambiguous. Looked up from germline, CDR1 is MGHRA and CDR2 is YSYEKL. The germline V and J ends were trimmed by 2 bases and 3 bases, with 17 bases remaining between them. There are 17 residues in the CDR3. This CDR3 reads CASSQTITRGPNQPQHF. The CDR3 DNA reads as TGCGCCAGCAGCCAAACAATTACCCGAGGCCCCAATCAGCCCCAGCATTTT.

The chain combines TRBV12-5 with TRBJ1-5, with D perhaps matching TRBD1 (5 bases). The CDR3 is made up of 12 amino acids. Deletions cut 6 bases from V and 7 bases from J, with 10 bases between. CDR1 and CDR2 (germline): LGHNT, FRNRAP. The CDR3 DNA reads TGTGCTAGTGGACAGGAACTGCAGCCCCAGCATTTT. Amino acids: CASGQELQPQHF.

The chain carries TRBV7-9 and TRBJ2-7; 9 positions match TRBD2. The CDR3 runs 15 residues. V lost 3 bases to trimming and J lost 1 base; unmatched junction nucleotides: 4. Germline V CDR1 and CDR2: SEHNR, FQNEAQ (reference sequence). The CDR3 region is CASSLGSGGSYEQYV. The CDR3 coding sequence is TGTGCCAGCAGCTTGGGCAGCGGGGGGTCCTACGAGCAGTACGTC.

This chain connects TRBV7-2 to TRBJ2-5; a possible D gene is TRBD1 (5 bases). V was clipped by 5 bases and J by 0 bases, with 13 bases between them. Germline CDR1 reads SGHTA; CDR2 reads FQGNSA. This CDR3 has 15 amino acids. In DNA, the CDR3 is TGTGCCAGCAGCGAAACAGGCCCATACCAAGAGACCCAGTACTTC. This codes for CASSETGPYQETQYF.

The chain is built from TRBV5-1 and TRBJ1-2; D is perhaps TRBD1 (5 bases). Trimming took off 3 bases at V and 3 bases at J, with 12 bases between the two ends. Germline V lookup: CDR1 SGHRS, CDR2 YFSETQ. The CDR3 totals 14 residues. In nucleotides, the CDR3 is TGCGCCAGCAGCTCCATGGGGGGAGACTATGGCTACACCTTC. It encodes CASSSMGGDYGYTF.

The table lists this clone with a few counts. The gene calls are TRBV19 and TRBJ1-1; 9 bases fit TRBD1. The germline V gene encodes CDR1 LNHDA and CDR2 SQIVND (reference sequence). The CDR3 loop spans 13 amino acids. After removal of 6 bases from V and 3 bases from J, the junction contained 2 bases not matched to a gene. In DNA, the CDR3 is TGTGCCAGTAGCCGACAGGGGGACACTGAAGCTTTCTTT. Translating gives CASSRQGDTEAFF.

This clone was observed a handful of times. The genes are TRBV29-1 and TRBJ2-3; D gene uncertain. This CDR3 comprises 12 residues. Germline V CDR1 and CDR2: SQVTM, ANQGSEA. The germline V and J ends were trimmed by 2 bases and 4 bases, with 7 bases remaining between them. CDR3 nucleotides: TGCAGCGTTGAACTTGTTTCAGATACGCAGTATTTT. Its protein is CSVELVSDTQYF.

The chain couples TRBV6-5 to TRBJ1-2; D unresolved. The germline gives CDR1 MNHEY, CDR2 SVGAGI. Trimming pared 4 bases from V and 6 bases from J, leaving 3 bases between. The CDR3 has 10 amino acids. CDR3: CASSLNGYTF. As DNA, the CDR3 is TGTGCCAGCAGTTTAAATGGCTACACCTTC.

This clone was seen a handful of times. The chain links TRBV28 to TRBJ1-5, with TRBD1 matching over 12 bases. Per germline, CDR1 MDHEN and CDR2 SYDVKM. Unmatched junction bases numbered 10, after V lost 11 bases and J lost 5 bases. The CDR3 sequence is 15 residues long. This chain's CDR3 is CASSKGQGAYQPQHF. CDR3 sequence (DNA): TGTGCCTCTTCGAAGGGACAGGGGGCTTATCAGCCCCAGCATTTT.

By share, this clone ranks as medium-sized. J is TRBJ1-3 and V is TRBV6-1; possibly TRBD1 for D (6 bases). Germline-derived CDR1 and CDR2 are MNHNS and SASEGT. V gave up 4 bases and J gave up 4 bases, with 17 bases separating them. The CDR3 covers 16 residues. Here the CDR3 reads CASSAITSGEGNTIYF. The CDR3 DNA sequence: TGTGCCAGCAGTGCCATCACTTCAGGGGAAGGAAACACCATATATTTT.